This T cell receptor beta chain is from a study of preoperative IRX-2 immunotherapy in early breast cancer (dated by TCRdb to between 2017 and 2020). As for this clone: The antigen this receptor binds is unknown. Base qualities are missing; no much larger clone stands one base away.

Libraries were prepared through the immunoSEQ multiplex PCR assay. Sourced from immuneACCESS, this table was stored by TCRdb with only in-frame sequences that have V and J called. A share of the clones is absent; for the studies checked, an unresolved V gene accounts for under half, and the remainder has no known explanation. The sample includes 60,000 or so clones, with roughly 94% observed a single time. About 1.8% of the sample goes to the ten largest clones. V is reduced by 9 bases and J by 6 bases, leaving a spacing of 21 bases between them. Looking up the germline V gene (reference sequence) yields CDR1 SEHNR and CDR2 FQNEAQ. The CDR3 has 15 amino acids, counting the end cysteine and phenylalanine. Left in the record is the CDR3 DNA by itself, 45 bases read in frame from the first base. The treatment or condition label for this specimen denotes: preoperative locoregional IRX-2 cytokine immunotherapy. The samples were obtained from a phase Ib study that tested preoperative, locoregional IRX-2 cytokine immunotherapy meant to prime immune responses. Donors were patients with early-stage breast cancer who received IRX-2 before surgery.

This sample was taken from a patient treated with IRX-2 immunotherapy. The clonotype originates from a human donor with breast cancer. This sequence uses TRBV7-9 and TRBJ2-1, with TRBD1 tentatively as D gene (6 bases match). The CDR3 protein: CASQLSGAVGNEQFF. The DNA sequence follows: TGTGCCAGTCAACTCTCAGGGGCCGTGGGCAATGAGCAGTTCTTC.